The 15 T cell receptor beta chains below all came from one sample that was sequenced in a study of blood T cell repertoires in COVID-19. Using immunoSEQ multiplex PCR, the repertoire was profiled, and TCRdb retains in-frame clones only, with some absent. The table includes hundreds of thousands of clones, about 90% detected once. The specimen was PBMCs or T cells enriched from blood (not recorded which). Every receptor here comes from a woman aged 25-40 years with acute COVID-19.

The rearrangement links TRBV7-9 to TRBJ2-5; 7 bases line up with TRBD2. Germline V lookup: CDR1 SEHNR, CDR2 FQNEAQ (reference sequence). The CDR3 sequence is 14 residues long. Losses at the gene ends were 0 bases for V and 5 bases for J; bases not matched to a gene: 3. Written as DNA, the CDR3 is TGTGCCAGCAGCTTAGCGGGAGGGCGGGAGACCCAGTACTTC. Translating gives CASSLAGGRETQYF.

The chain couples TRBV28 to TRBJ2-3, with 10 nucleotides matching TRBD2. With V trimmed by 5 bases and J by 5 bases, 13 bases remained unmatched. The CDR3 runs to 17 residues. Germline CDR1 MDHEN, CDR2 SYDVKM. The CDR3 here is CASSHSGLAGGLDTQYF. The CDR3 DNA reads TGTGCCAGCAGTCATTCGGGGTTAGCGGGAGGACTAGATACGCAGTATTTT.

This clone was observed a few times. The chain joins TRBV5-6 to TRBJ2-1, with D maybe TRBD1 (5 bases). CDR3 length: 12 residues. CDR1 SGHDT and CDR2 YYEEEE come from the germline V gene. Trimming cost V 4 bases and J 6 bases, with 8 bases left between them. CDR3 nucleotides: TGTGCCAGCAGCGACAGCTTCAATGAGCAGTTCTTC. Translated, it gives CASSDSFNEQFF.

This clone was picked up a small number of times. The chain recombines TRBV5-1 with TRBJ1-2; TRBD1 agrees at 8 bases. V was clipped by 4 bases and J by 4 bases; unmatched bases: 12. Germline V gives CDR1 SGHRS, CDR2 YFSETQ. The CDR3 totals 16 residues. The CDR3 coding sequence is TGCGCCAGCAGCGGACGCCGCGACAGGGGCTTCTATGGCTACACCTTC. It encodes CASSGRRDRGFYGYTF. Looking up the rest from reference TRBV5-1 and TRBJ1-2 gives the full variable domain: KAGVTQTPRYLIKTRGQQVTLSCSPISGHRSVSWYQQTPGQGLQFLFEYFSETQRNKGNFPGRFSGRQFSNSRSEMNVSTLELGDSALYLCASSGRRDRGFYGYTFGSGTRLTVV.

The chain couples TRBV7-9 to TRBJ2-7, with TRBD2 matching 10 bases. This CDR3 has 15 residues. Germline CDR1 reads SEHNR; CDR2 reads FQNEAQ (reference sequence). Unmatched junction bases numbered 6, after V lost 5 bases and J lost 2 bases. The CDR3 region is CASSPSGRGTYEQYF. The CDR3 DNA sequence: TGTGCCAGCAGCCCTAGCGGGAGAGGTACCTACGAGCAGTACTTC. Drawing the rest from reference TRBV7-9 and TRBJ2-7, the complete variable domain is DTGVSQNPRHKITKRGQNVTFRCDPISEHNRLYWYRQTLGQGPEFLTYFQNEAQLEKSRLLSDRFSAERPKGSFSTLEIQRTEQGDSAMYLCASSPSGRGTYEQYFGPGTRLTVT.

CDR3 in amino acids: CASSIQGSGTGELFF. CDR3 in DNA: TGTGCCAGCAGCATCCAGGGATCAGGGACCGGGGAGCTGTTTTTT. The chain has TRBV11-3 and TRBJ2-2, with D tentatively TRBD1 (5 bases). This CDR3 comprises 15 residues. Trimming removed 5 bases at V and 5 bases at J, with 15 bases between. Germline V gene lookup returns CDR1 SGHNT and CDR2 YENEEA.

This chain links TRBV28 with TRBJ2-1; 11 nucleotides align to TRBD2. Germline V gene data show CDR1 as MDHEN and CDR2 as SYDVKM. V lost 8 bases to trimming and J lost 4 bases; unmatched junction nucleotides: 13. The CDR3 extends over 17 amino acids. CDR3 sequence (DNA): TGTGCCAGCTCCACTAACGAGGGACTAGCGGATTACAATGAGCAGTTCTTC. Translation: CASSTNEGLADYNEQFF.

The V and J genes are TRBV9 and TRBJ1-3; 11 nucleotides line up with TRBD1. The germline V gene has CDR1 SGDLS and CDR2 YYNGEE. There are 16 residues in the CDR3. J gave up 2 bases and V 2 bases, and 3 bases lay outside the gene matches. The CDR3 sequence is CASSVTDRGPGNTIYF. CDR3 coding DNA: TGTGCCAGCAGCGTTACGGACAGGGGGCCTGGAAACACCATATATTTT.

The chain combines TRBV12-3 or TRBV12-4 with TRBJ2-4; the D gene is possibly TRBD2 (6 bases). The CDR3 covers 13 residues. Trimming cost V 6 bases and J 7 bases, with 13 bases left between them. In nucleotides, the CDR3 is TGTGCCAGCAGGGGGGGTCGGGCCAACATTCAGTACTTC. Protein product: CASRGGRANIQYF.

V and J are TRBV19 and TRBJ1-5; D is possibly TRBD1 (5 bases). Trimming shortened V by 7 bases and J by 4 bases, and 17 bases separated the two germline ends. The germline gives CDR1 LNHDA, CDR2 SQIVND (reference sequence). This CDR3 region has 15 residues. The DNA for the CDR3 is TGTGCCAGTAAAGGTTTCAGGGATGGGAATCAGCCCCAGCATTTT. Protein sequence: CASKGFRDGNQPQHF.

CDR3 sequence: CASSSFSGNTIYF. In DNA, the CDR3 is TGTGCCAGCAGCTCTTTTTCTGGAAACACCATATATTTT. V is TRBV6-5 and J is TRBJ1-3, with no clear D. This CDR3 spans 13 amino acids. Germline V gene lookup returns CDR1 MNHEY and CDR2 SVGAGI. With 6 bases removed from V and 1 base from J, the gap between germline ends came to 7 bases.

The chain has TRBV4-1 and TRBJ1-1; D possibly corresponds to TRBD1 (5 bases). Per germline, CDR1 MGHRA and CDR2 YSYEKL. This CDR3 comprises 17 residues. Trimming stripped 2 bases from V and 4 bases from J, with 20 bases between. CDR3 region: CASSQTSSTGHGTEAFF. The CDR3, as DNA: TGCGCCAGCAGCCAAACTAGCTCAACAGGTCACGGCACTGAAGCTTTCTTT.

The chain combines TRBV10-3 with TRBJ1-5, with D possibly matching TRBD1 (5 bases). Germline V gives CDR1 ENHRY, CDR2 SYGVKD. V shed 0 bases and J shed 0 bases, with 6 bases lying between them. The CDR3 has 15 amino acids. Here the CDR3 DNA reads TGTGCCATCAGTGAGTCAGGGGATAGCAATCAGCCCCAGCATTTT. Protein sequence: CAISESGDSNQPQHF.

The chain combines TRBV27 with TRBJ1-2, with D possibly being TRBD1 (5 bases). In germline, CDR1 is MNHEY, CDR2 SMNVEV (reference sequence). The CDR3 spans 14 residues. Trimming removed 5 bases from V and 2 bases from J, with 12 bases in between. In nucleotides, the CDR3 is TGTGCCAGCAGTCGGGCGGGGGGGAACTATGGCTACACCTTC. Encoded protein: CASSRAGGNYGYTF.

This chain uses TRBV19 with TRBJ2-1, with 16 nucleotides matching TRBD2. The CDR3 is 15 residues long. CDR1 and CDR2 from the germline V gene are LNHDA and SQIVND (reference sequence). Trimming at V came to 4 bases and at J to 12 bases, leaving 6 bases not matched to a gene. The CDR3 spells CASSTGTSGRAGQFF. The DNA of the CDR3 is TGTGCCAGTAGTACGGGGACTAGCGGGAGGGCCGGGCAGTTCTTC.